These 9 T cell receptor beta chains were sequenced from one sample in a study of blood T cell repertoires in COVID-19. The repertoire was sequenced with immunoSEQ multiplex PCR; TCRdb's copy has only in-frame clones and lacks some. In the table there are roughly 100,000 clones, about 90% of which are singletons. The sample was peripheral blood. These receptors all come from a human donor with COVID-19, enrolled during active disease. The donor label of this sample is uncertain.

This chain uses TRBV6-5 with TRBJ2-3, with TRBD2 as a possible D gene (5 bases). The CDR3 extends over 11 amino acids. V was clipped by 8 bases and J by 8 bases, with 11 bases between them. Germline lookup yields CDR1 MNHEY and CDR2 SVGAGI. Here the CDR3 reads CASAQGGTQYF. CDR3 bases: TGTGCCAGCGCCCAAGGAGGTACGCAGTATTTT.

This clone was counted a single time. The J gene is TRBJ2-5, the V gene TRBV10-3, with D possibly matching TRBD2 (7 bases). The CDR3 has 12 residues. Between the trimmed V and J ends, which lost 10 bases and 1 base, there was a span of 10 bases. Germline V gene data show CDR1 as ENHRY and CDR2 as SYGVKD. The CDR3 is CARRGPQETQYF. CDR3 coding DNA: TGTGCCAGGCGGGGGCCCCAAGAGACCCAGTACTTC.

J is TRBJ1-2 and V is TRBV7-9; D not resolved. The CDR3 contains 14 residues. The germline gives CDR1 SEHNR, CDR2 FQNEAQ (reference sequence). V gave up 1 base and J gave up 2 bases, with 8 bases separating them. This chain's CDR3 is CASSLVAGNYGYTF. CDR3 DNA: TGTGCCAGCAGCTTAGTAGCGGGGAACTATGGCTACACCTTC.

The chain recombines TRBV6-1 with TRBJ2-7, with D perhaps TRBD1 (5 bases). This CDR3 contains 14 residues. The germline V gene encodes CDR1 MNHNS and CDR2 SASEGT. Trimming took 2 bases from V and 2 from J, leaving 10 bases between them. The CDR3 bases are TGTGCCAGCAGTGAATGGGGCGGTCCCTACGAGCAGTACTTC. Its translation is CASSEWGGPYEQYF.

This clone was recorded only once. The chain couples TRBV10-3 to TRBJ1-2, with D possibly matching TRBD1 (6 bases). The germline gives CDR1 ENHRY, CDR2 SYGVKD. V gave up 2 bases and J gave up 4 bases, with 20 bases separating them. The CDR3 has 17 amino acids. The CDR3 DNA sequence: TGTGCCATCAGTGAGGGGGGGGACATCCACCCCTTCTATGGCTACACCTTC. The encoded protein is CAISEGGDIHPFYGYTF.

The CDR3 sequence is CASSLAQTSISGEQYF. DNA for the CDR3: TGCGCCAGCAGCTTGGCTCAGACTAGCATATCGGGCGAGCAGTACTTC. This rearrangement joins TRBV5-1 to TRBJ2-7, with TRBD2 matching 7 bases. The germline V gene encodes CDR1 SGHRS and CDR2 YFSETQ. The V segment lost 0 bases and the J segment 6 bases; nucleotides outside the gene matches: 12. This CDR3 contains 16 residues.

The chain couples TRBV10-3 to TRBJ2-5; D is undetermined. The V and J ends lost 2 bases and 4 bases respectively, with 8 bases between them. Germline V gene sequence: CDR1 ENHRY, CDR2 SYGVKD. The CDR3 spans 13 residues. The CDR3, as DNA: TGTGCCATCAGTGAGGGAGTTGGAGAGACCCAGTACTTC. Translation: CAISEGVGETQYF.

The chain links TRBV12-5 to TRBJ2-3; D is ambiguous. The CDR3 is made up of 14 amino acids. The V and J ends lost 0 bases and 0 bases respectively, with 4 bases between them. Germline CDR1 LGHNT, CDR2 FRNRAP. For the CDR3, the DNA is TGTGCTAGTGGTTTGGTAACAAGCACAGATACGCAGTATTTT. This gives the protein CASGLVTSTDTQYF.

This chain connects TRBV6-2 or TRBV6-3 to TRBJ1-4, with TRBD1 matching over 10 bases. This CDR3 is built from 15 residues. Trimming cost V 4 bases and J 6 bases; bases outside gene matches: 5. Germline V gives CDR1 MNHEY, CDR2 SVGEGT. In DNA form, the CDR3 reads TGTGCCAGCAGTTCGGGCGGGACAGGGGATGAAAAACTGTTTTTT. Protein: CASSSGGTGDEKLFF.